What follows describes a single T cell receptor (beta chain). The target antigen is unknown. A multiplex PCR was run with 60 Vbeta primers and 13 Jbeta primers. Assay used: immunoSEQ multiplex PCR; TCRdb lists only in-frame clones, some missing. This table has roughly 100,000 clones, 78% appearing once. This specimen belongs to a study of cytomegalovirus exposure and HLA in healthy donors. Study-level findings and limits: For cytomegalovirus status, the classifier reportedly gave diagnoses with high specificity and sensitivity. The HLA-A and HLA-B alleles of most subjects were reportedly predicted accurately from TCR beta sequences. A few chains linked to CMV were shown in vitro to be specific for CMV antigens.

This CDR3 has 13 amino acids. From germline, CDR1 is LNHDA and CDR2 SQIVND (reference sequence). V gave up 6 bases and J gave up 3 bases, with 12 bases separating them. The sequenced sample consisted of PBMCs. The J gene is TRBJ2-7, the V gene TRBV19, with D perhaps TRBD1 (6 bases). This receptor was identified in a man aged 30 to 45 in good health and CMV-seronegative. DNA of the CDR3: TGTGCCAGTAGCCAGGGGATGGTCTACGAGCAGTACTTC. Translation: CASSQGMVYEQYF.